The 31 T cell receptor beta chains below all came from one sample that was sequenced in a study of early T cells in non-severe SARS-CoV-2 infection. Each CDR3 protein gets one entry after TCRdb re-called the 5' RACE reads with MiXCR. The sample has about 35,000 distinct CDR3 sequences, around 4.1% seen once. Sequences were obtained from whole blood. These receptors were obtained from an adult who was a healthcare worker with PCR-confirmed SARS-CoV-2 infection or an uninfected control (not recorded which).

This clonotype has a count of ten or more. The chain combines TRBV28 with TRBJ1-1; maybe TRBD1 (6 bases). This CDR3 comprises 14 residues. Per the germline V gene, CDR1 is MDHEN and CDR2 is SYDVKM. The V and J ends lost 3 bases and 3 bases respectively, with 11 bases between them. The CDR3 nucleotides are TGTGCCAGCAGTTTTGGGGACACGGACACTGAAGCTTTCTTT. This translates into CASSFGDTDTEAFF.

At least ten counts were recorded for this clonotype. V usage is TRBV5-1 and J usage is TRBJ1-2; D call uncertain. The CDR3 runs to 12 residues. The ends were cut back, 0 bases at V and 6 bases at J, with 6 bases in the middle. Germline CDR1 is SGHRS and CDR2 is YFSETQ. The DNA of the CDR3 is TGCGCCAGCAGCTTGGAGAGGAATGGCTACACCTTC. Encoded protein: CASSLERNGYTF. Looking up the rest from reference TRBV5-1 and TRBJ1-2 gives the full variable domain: KAGVTQTPRYLIKTRGQQVTLSCSPISGHRSVSWYQQTPGQGLQFLFEYFSETQRNKGNFPGRFSGRQFSNSRSEMNVSTLELGDSALYLCASSLERNGYTFGSGTRLTVV.

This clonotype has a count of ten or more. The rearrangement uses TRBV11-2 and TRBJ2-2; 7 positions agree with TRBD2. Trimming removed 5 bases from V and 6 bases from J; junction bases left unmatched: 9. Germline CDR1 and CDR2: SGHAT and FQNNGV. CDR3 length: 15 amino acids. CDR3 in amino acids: CASSLGYGGAGELFF. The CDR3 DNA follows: TGTGCCAGCAGCCTTGGCTATGGGGGGGCCGGGGAGCTGTTTTTT.

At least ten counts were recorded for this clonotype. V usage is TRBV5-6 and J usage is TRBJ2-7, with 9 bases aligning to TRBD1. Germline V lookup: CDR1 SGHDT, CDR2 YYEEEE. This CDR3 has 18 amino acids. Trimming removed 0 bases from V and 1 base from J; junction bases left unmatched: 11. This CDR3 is CASSLDRGRVLESYEQYF. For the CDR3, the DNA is TGTGCCAGCAGCTTGGACAGGGGGCGCGTACTTGAGTCCTACGAGCAGTACTTC.

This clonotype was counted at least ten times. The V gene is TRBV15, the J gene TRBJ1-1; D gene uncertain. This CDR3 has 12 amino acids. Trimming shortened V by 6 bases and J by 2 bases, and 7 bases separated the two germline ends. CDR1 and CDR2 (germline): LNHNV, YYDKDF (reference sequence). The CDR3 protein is CATRDSNTEAFF. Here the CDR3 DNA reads TGTGCCACCAGAGACTCAAACACTGAAGCTTTCTTT.

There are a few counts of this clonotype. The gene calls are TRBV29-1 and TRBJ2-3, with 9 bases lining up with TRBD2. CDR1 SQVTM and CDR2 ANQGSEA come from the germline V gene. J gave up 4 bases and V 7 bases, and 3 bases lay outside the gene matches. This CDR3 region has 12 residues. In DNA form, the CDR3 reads TGCAGCGCCGCGGGAGGGGCAGATACGCAGTATTTT. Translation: CSAAGGADTQYF.

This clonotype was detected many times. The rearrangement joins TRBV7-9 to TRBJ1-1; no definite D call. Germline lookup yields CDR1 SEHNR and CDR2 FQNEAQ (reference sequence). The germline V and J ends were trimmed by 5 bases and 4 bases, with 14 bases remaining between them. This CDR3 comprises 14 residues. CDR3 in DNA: TGTGCCAGCAGCCGTACGCAGGTTACCACTGAAGCTTTCTTT. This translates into CASSRTQVTTEAFF.

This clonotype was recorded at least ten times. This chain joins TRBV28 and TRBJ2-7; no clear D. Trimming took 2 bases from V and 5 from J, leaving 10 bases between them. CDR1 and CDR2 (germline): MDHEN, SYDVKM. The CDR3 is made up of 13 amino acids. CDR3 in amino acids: CASSLPVVNEQYF. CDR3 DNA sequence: TGTGCCAGCAGTTTACCCGTCGTGAACGAGCAGTACTTC. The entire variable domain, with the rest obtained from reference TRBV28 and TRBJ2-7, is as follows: DVKVTQSSRYLVKRTGEKVFLECVQDMDHENMFWYRQDPGLGLRLIYFSYDVKMKEKGDIPEGYSVSREKKERFSLILESASTNQTSMYLCASSLPVVNEQYFGPGTRLTVT.

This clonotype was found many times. The CDR3 region has the DNA TGTGCCAGCAGTTGGACAGGGGCCTCTGGGGCCAACGTCCTGACTTTC. Its protein is CASSWTGASGANVLTF. J is TRBJ2-6 and V is TRBV12-3 or TRBV12-4; 9 positions match TRBD1. The CDR3 extends over 16 amino acids. V was clipped by 4 bases and J by 0 bases; unmatched bases: 1.

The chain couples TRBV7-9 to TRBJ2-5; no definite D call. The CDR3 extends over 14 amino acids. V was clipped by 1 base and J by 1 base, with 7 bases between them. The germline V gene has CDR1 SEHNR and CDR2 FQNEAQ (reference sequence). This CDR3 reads CASSLVGSQETQYF. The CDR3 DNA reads TGTGCCAGCAGCTTAGTCGGCAGCCAAGAGACCCAGTACTTC.

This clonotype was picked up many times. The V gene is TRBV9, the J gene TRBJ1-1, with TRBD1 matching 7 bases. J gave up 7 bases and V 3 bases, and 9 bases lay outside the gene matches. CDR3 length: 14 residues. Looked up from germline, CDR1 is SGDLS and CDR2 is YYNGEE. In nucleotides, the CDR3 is TGTGCCAGCAGCGCCCGGGACAGCCGGGGTGAAGCTTTCTTT. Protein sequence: CASSARDSRGEAFF.

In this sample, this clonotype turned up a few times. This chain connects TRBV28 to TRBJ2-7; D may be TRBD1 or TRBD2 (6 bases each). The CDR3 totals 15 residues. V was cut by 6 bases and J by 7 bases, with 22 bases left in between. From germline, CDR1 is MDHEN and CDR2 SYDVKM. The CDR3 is CASSSLGGRGGEQYF. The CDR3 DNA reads TGTGCCAGCAGCTCTCTGGGGGGCAGGGGAGGAGAGCAGTACTTC.

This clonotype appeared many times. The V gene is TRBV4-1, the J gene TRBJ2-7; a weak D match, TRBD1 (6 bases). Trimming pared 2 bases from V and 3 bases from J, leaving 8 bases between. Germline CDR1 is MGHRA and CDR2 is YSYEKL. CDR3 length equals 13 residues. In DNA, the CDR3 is TGCGCCAGCAGCCAACAACAGGGCTACGAGCAGTACTTC. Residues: CASSQQQGYEQYF.

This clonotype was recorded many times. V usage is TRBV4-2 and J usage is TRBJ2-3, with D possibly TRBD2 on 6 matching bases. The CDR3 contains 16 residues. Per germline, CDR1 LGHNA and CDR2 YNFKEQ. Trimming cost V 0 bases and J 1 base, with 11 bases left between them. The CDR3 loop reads CASSQEGSGGTDTQYF. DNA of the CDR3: TGTGCCAGCAGCCAAGAGGGGTCGGGGGGCACAGATACGCAGTATTTT.

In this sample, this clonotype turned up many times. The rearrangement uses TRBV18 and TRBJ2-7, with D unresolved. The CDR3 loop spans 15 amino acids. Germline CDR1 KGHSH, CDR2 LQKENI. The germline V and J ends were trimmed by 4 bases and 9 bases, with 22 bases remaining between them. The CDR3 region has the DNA TGTGCCAGCTCACAAGGGCCAGGCCTTATAATGGGGCAGTACTTC. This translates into CASSQGPGLIMGQYF.

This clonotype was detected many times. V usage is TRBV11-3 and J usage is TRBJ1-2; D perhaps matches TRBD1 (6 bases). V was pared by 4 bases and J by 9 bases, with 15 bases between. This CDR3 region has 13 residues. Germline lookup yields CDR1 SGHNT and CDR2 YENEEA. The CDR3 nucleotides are TGTGCCAGCAGCTGGGGACAACAGCAATGCTACACCTTC. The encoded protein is CASSWGQQQCYTF. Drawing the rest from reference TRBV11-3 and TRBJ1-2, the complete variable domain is EAGVVQSPRYKIIEKKQPVAFWCNPISGHNTLYWYLQNLGQGPELLIRYENEEAVDDSQLPKDRFSAERLKGVDSTLKIQPAELGDSAVYLCASSWGQQQCYTFGSGTRLTVV.

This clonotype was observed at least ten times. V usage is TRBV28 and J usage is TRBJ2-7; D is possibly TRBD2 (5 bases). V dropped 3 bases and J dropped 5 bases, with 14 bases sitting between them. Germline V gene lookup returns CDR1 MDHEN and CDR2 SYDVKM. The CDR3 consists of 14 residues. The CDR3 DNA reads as TGTGCCAGCAGTTTCCCCCGGGGATGGAACGAGCAGTACTTC. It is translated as CASSFPRGWNEQYF.

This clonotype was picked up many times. The CDR3 DNA reads TGTGCCACCGAGGAGCGGTTGGGGACCCAGTACTTC. It is translated as CATEERLGTQYF. The rearrangement uses TRBV24-1 and TRBJ2-5; perhaps TRBD2 as D (5 bases). Per the germline V gene, CDR1 is KGHDR and CDR2 is SFDVKD. This CDR3 comprises 12 residues. The ends were cut back, 9 bases at V and 7 bases at J, with 14 bases in the middle.

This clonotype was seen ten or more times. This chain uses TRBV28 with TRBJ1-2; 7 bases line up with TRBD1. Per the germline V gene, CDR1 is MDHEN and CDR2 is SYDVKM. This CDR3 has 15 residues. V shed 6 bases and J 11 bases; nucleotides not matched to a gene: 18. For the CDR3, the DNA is TGTGCCAGCAGCCGTGCCACAGGGGCCACCTCGAGGTACACCTTC. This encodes CASSRATGATSRYTF.

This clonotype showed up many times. The CDR3 sequence: CSATPLALFSYEQYF. CDR3 in DNA: TGCAGTGCTACCCCACTGGCCCTATTCTCCTACGAGCAGTACTTC. The chain joins TRBV20-1 to TRBJ2-7; D gene ambiguous. This CDR3 has 15 amino acids. V was pared by 4 bases and J by 0 bases, with 16 bases between. CDR1 DFQATT and CDR2 SNEGSKA come from the germline V gene (reference sequence).

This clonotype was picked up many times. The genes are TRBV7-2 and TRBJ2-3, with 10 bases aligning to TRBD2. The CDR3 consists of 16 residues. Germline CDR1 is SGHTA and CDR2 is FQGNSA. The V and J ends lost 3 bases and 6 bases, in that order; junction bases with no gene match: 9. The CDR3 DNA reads TGTGCCAGCAGCTTTCCTAGCGGGAGTTTTGGGGATACGCAGTATTTT. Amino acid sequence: CASSFPSGSFGDTQYF.

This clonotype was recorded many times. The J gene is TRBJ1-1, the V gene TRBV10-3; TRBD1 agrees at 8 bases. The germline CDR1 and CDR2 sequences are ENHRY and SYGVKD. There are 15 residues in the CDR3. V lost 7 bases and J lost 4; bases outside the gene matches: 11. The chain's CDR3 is CAITGDRGRGTEAFF. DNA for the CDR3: TGTGCCATCACTGGAGACAGGGGAAGGGGCACTGAAGCTTTCTTT.

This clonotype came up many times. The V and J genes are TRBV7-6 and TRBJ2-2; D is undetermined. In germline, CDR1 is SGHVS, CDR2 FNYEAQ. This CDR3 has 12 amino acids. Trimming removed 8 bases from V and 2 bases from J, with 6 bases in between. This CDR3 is CASAGNTGELFF. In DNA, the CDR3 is TGTGCCAGCGCCGGTAACACCGGGGAGCTGTTTTTT. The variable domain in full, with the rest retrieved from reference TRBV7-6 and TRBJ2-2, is GAGVSQSPRYKVTKRGQDVALRCDPISGHVSLYWYRQALGQGPEFLTYFNYEAQQDKSGLPNDRFSAERPEGSISTLTIQRTEQRDSAMYRCASAGNTGELFFGEGSRLTVL.

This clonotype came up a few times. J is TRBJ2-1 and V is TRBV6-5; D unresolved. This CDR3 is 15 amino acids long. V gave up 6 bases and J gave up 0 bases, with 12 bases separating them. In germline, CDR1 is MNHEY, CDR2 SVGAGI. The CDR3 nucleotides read TGTGCCAGCAGATCCTACCGGAGCTCCTACAATGAGCAGTTCTTC. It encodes CASRSYRSSYNEQFF.

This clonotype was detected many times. CDR3 sequence reads: CASSLGGFQPQHF. The CDR3 bases are TGTGCCAGCAGCTTAGGGGGGTTCCAGCCCCAGCATTTT. The chain links TRBV11-3 to TRBJ1-5; D perhaps matches TRBD1 (5 bases). Trimming left V 1 base short and J 7 bases short, with 8 bases between. In germline, CDR1 is SGHNT, CDR2 YENEEA. The length of the CDR3 is 13 residues.

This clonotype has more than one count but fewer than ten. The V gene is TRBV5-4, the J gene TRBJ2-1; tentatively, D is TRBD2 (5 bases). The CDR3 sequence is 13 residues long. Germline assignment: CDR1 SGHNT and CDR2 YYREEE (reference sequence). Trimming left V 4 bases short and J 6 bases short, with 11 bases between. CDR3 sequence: CASSPARVNEQFF. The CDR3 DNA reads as TGTGCCAGCAGCCCGGCGAGGGTCAATGAGCAGTTCTTC. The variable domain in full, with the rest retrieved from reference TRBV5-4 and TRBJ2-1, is ETGVTQSPTHLIKTRGQQVTLRCSSQSGHNTVSWYQQALGQGPQFIFQYYREEENGRGNFPPRFSGLQFPNYSSELNVNALELDDSALYLCASSPARVNEQFFGPGTRLTVL.

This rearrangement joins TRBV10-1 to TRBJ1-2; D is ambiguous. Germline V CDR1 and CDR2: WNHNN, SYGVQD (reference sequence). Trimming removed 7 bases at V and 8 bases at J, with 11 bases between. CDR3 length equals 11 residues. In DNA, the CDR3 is TGCGCCAGCACTTCGGCGGGAGGCTACACCTTC. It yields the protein CASTSAGGYTF.

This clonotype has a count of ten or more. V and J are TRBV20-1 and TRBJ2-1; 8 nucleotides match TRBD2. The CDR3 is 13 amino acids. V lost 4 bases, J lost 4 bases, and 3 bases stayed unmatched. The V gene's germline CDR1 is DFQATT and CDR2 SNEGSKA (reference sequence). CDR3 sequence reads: CSANSGGYNEQFF. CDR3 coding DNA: TGCAGTGCTAACAGCGGGGGATACAATGAGCAGTTCTTC.

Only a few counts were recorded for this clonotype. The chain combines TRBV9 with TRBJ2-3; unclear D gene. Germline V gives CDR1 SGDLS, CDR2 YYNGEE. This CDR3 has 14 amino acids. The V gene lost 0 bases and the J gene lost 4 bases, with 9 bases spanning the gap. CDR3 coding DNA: TGTGCCAGCAGCGTAGACCAGGTGGCAGATACGCAGTATTTT. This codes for CASSVDQVADTQYF.

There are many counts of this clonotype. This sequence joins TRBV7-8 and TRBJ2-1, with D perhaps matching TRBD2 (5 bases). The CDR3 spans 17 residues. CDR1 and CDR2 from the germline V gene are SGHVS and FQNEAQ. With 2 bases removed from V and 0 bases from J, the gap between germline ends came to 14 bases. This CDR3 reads CASSLTAGISSYNEQFF. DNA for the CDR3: TGTGCCAGCAGCTTAACGGCGGGCATTAGCTCCTACAATGAGCAGTTCTTC.

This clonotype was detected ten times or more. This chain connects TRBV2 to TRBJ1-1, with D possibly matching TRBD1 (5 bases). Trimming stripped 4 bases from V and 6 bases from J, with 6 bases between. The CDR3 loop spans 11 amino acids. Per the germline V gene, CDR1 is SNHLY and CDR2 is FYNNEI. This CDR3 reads CASSGRAEAFF. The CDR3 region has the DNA TGTGCCAGCAGTGGCAGGGCTGAAGCTTTCTTT.